A selection of T cell receptor beta chains follows, all from one sample in a study of control samples from healthy donors and cancer patients. Method: immunoSEQ multiplex PCR; TCRdb's copy keeps in-frame clones and lacks some. The table includes under 150,000 clones, about 85% detected once. The sequenced material came from blood. The receptors derive from a woman aged 25 to 39 in good health. CDR3s leave out the opening cysteine and the closing phenylalanine or tryptophan.

CDR3 protein,J gene,V gene
ASRGEGWQPQH,TRBJ1-5,TRBV28
ASSQAAGGHNEQF,TRBJ2-1,TRBV3-1/TRBV3-2
AWKVTNTEAF,TRBJ1-1,TRBV30
SALGGNTIY,TRBJ1-3,TRBV29-1
ASSLKPADTQY,TRBJ2-3,TRBV7-3
ASSTPPTAGNTIY,TRBJ1-3,TRBV19
ASSTQGATNEKLF,TRBJ1-4,TRBV19
ASSQNRRQGVNNEQF,TRBJ2-1,TRBV4-2
ASSLAGAGANVLT,TRBJ2-6,TRBV3-1/TRBV3-2
ASSLATATNEKLF,TRBJ1-4,TRBV7-9
ASSYSGIGLY,TRBJ2-7,TRBV6-5
ASSPGLAGGSDEQY,TRBJ2-7,TRBV7-9
ASSPGQGKYTGELF,TRBJ2-2,TRBV7-3
ASSLTPGLAFGELF,TRBJ2-2,TRBV3-1/TRBV3-2
ASSPNRGGEQY,TRBJ2-7,TRBV16
ASSQRDINTEAF,TRBJ1-1,TRBV4-1
ASRMPGQGDEQY,TRBJ2-7,TRBV19
ASSDGGGYYNEQF,TRBJ2-1,TRBV2